This T cell receptor beta chain was retrieved from a study of cytomegalovirus exposure and HLA in healthy donors. Notes on the study in general: By a later analysis, the bulk of CMV-associated TCR beta chains appeared HLA-restricted.

The germline V gene encodes CDR1 ENHRY and CDR2 SYGVKD. The CDR3 extends over 17 amino acids. Trimming at V came to 3 bases and at J to 6 bases, leaving 11 bases not matched to a gene. Notes on this clone: Its cognate antigen is unknown.

The PCR contained 60 Vbeta and 13 Jbeta primers. TCRdb keeps only in-frame clones here, not all; method: immunoSEQ multiplex PCR. The profile covers approximately 60,000 clones, with around four fifths appearing a single time and roughly 1.5% taken by the ten largest. Sequencing used PBMCs. The V call is TRBV10-3, the J call TRBJ2-1, with 10 bases identical to TRBD1. The receptor's source is a man aged 25 to 40 in good health and CMV-seronegative. DNA for the CDR3: TGTGCCATCAGTGAACCCCCGAGACAGGGGGCGTTCAATGAGCAGTTCTTC. This encodes CAISEPPRQGAFNEQFF.